The 21 T cell receptor beta chains presented below share a single source sample, sequenced in a study of Ad26.COV2.S vaccination and SARS-CoV-2 variants. Only in-frame clones appear in the TCRdb table, and some are missing; sequencing was by immunoSEQ multiplex PCR. Counted here are around 370,000 clones, 70% to 90% occurring once; the ten biggest clones make up roughly 3.3%. Specified treatment: about 20 received Ad26.COV2.S at low or high dose, single or two shots; 5 received placebo; per-sample allocation not given. Vaccine and placebo recipients were sampled on day 63 after the first injection. Specimen: peripheral blood, collected in a trial of Ad26.COV2.S vaccine versus placebo. The receptors shown here come from a person between 18 and 60 years old who received the Ad26.COV2.S COVID-19 vaccine or a placebo.

The J gene is TRBJ2-7, the V gene TRBV9, with D perhaps TRBD2 (5 bases). The CDR3 has 14 residues. The germline CDR1 and CDR2 sequences are SGDLS and YYNGEE. The germline V and J ends were trimmed by 3 bases and 5 bases, with 15 bases remaining between them. In DNA form, the CDR3 reads TGTGCCAGCAGCGCCCGGTCGGGGAACCACGAGCAGTACTTC. This sequence encodes CASSARSGNHEQYF.

The chain links TRBV7-8 to TRBJ2-5; a possible D gene is TRBD1 (5 bases). Germline V gives CDR1 SGHVS, CDR2 FQNEAQ. V lost 11 bases to trimming and J lost 5 bases, with 12 bases between them. The length of the CDR3 is 11 residues. The CDR3: CAGSAGETQYF. The CDR3 DNA reads TGTGCCGGCTCGGCAGGGGAGACCCAGTACTTC.

The chain recombines TRBV11-2 with TRBJ2-7, with TRBD2 matching 12 bases. V lost 5 bases to trimming and J lost 6 bases; unmatched junction nucleotides: 17. The CDR3 contains 18 residues. Germline V gene lookup returns CDR1 SGHAT and CDR2 FQNNGV. CDR3 residues: CASSRDLGLAGGLREQYF. Here the CDR3 DNA reads TGTGCCAGCAGCCGCGATTTGGGACTAGCGGGCGGACTACGCGAGCAGTACTTC.

V and J are TRBV29-1 and TRBJ2-7; D tentatively fits TRBD1 or TRBD2 (5 bases each). The CDR3 runs 14 residues. Germline V CDR1 and CDR2: SQVTM, ANQGSEA. With 4 bases removed from V and 5 bases from J, the gap between germline ends came to 18 bases. The CDR3 region has the DNA TGCAGCGTTGGCGAGGGGCGCTTTGCCCACGAGCAGTACTTC. This gives the protein CSVGEGRFAHEQYF.

The chain couples TRBV5-1 to TRBJ2-2, with D perhaps matching TRBD1 or TRBD2 (5 bases each). The V end lost 4 bases, the J end lost 2 bases, and 15 bases lay between the germline ends. Germline V CDR1 and CDR2: SGHRS, YFSETQ. CDR3 length: 16 amino acids. CDR3 in DNA: TGCGCCAGCAGCCCCGGGACCAATTTAAACACCGGGGAGCTGTTTTTT. This encodes CASSPGTNLNTGELFF.

V usage is TRBV28 and J usage is TRBJ2-1; TRBD2 matches at 14 bases. Germline CDR1 and CDR2: MDHEN and SYDVKM. This CDR3 is 19 amino acids long. Unmatched junction bases numbered 13, after V lost 3 bases and J lost 6 bases. The CDR3 loop is CASSFYPPGLAGEPNEQFF. For the CDR3, the DNA is TGTGCCAGCAGTTTCTACCCTCCGGGACTAGCGGGAGAACCCAATGAGCAGTTCTTC.

As to this clone: Other DNA sequences in this sample translate to the same CDR3. The genes are TRBV30 and TRBJ1-1, with a tentative D call TRBD1 (6 bases). Trimming shortened V by 0 bases and J by 2 bases, and 7 bases separated the two germline ends. The CDR3 contains 13 residues. From germline, CDR1 is GTSNPN and CDR2 SVGIG (reference sequence). The CDR3 nucleotides are TGTGCCTGGAGTGTACAGGGAAACACTGAAGCTTTCTTT. Its protein product is CAWSVQGNTEAFF.

This clone was seen only once. The chain is built from TRBV19 and TRBJ2-3; D remains unclear. The CDR3 spans 11 residues. Trimming shortened V by 5 bases and J by 8 bases, and 8 bases separated the two germline ends. Per the germline V gene, CDR1 is LNHDA and CDR2 is SQIVND (reference sequence). The CDR3 loop is CASSELGTQYF. The DNA of the CDR3 is TGTGCCAGTAGTGAATTGGGTACGCAGTATTTT.

This clone came up many times. V and J are TRBV11-2 and TRBJ2-2; 11 positions match TRBD2. Losses at the gene ends were 2 bases for V and 8 bases for J; bases not matched to a gene: 4. This CDR3 is built from 15 residues. Germline values: CDR1 SGHAT, CDR2 FQNNGV. CDR3: CASSLLAGGRGELFF. Here the CDR3 DNA reads TGTGCCAGCAGCTTACTAGCGGGAGGTCGTGGGGAGCTGTTTTTT.

The chain has TRBV28 and TRBJ2-7; the D gene is possibly TRBD2 (8 bases). Germline lookup yields CDR1 MDHEN and CDR2 SYDVKM. Between the trimmed V and J ends, which lost 2 bases and 12 bases, there was a span of 26 bases. The CDR3 consists of 16 residues. The CDR3 here is CASSLRDRGLASGSYF. CDR3 coding DNA: TGTGCCAGCAGTTTAAGGGACAGAGGACTAGCTAGCGGGTCGTACTTC. Full variable domain (outside the CDR3, taken from reference TRBV28 and TRBJ2-7): DVKVTQSSRYLVKRTGEKVFLECVQDMDHENMFWYRQDPGLGLRLIYFSYDVKMKEKGDIPEGYSVSREKKERFSLILESASTNQTSMYLCASSLRDRGLASGSYFGPGTRLTVT.

The V gene is TRBV28, the J gene TRBJ2-1, with TRBD2 matching over 9 bases. This CDR3 has 14 amino acids. Germline loops: CDR1 MDHEN, CDR2 SYDVKM. The ends lost 5 bases at V and 8 bases at J; junction bases unmatched: 7. CDR3 DNA sequence: TGTGCCAGCAGTCTTAGCGGGAGTGGCCATGAGCAGTTCTTC. Amino acid sequence: CASSLSGSGHEQFF.

The chain carries TRBV11-3 and TRBJ2-7; possible D gene TRBD1, 5 bases. Trimming left V 0 bases short and J 4 bases short, with 16 bases between. CDR1 is SGHNT, CDR2 YENEEA, per germline. The CDR3 extends over 16 amino acids. CDR3 bases: TGTGCCAGCAGCTTAGATGGGGCGGACAACATTTACGAGCAGTACTTC. This encodes CASSLDGADNIYEQYF.

The gene calls are TRBV7-2 and TRBJ1-2; 8 positions agree with TRBD1. After removal of 5 bases from V and 4 bases from J, the junction contained 6 bases not matched to a gene. The CDR3 runs to 14 residues. The germline V gene encodes CDR1 SGHTA and CDR2 FQGNSA. In DNA form, the CDR3 reads TGTGCCAGCAGCCCCAGGGGGCCGGGCTATGGCTACACCTTC. This codes for CASSPRGPGYGYTF.

The chain links TRBV5-1 to TRBJ2-3; D gene unclear. From germline, CDR1 is SGHRS and CDR2 YFSETQ. The V end was cut by 4 bases, the J end by 0 bases, with 6 bases between. The CDR3 runs to 13 residues. CDR3 loop: CASSETSTDTQYF. The CDR3 DNA reads as TGCGCCAGCAGCGAAACTAGCACAGATACGCAGTATTTT.

The chain has TRBV19 and TRBJ1-5; TRBD1 matches at 7 bases. Unmatched junction bases numbered 2, after V lost 3 bases and J lost 0 bases. Per the germline V gene, CDR1 is LNHDA and CDR2 is SQIVND (reference sequence). The CDR3 extends over 15 amino acids. The CDR3 sequence is CASSIWTGSNQPQHF. As DNA, the CDR3 is TGTGCCAGTAGTATTTGGACAGGTAGCAATCAGCCCCAGCATTTT.

The chain uses TRBV3-1 (or the pseudogene TRBV3-2) and TRBJ2-7; perhaps TRBD2 as D (6 bases). The CDR3 extends over 13 amino acids. Trimming took 2 bases from V and 2 from J, leaving 7 bases between them. Germline CDR1 is LGHDT and CDR2 is YNNKEL (reference sequence). CDR3 nucleotides: TGTGCCAGCAGCCAATCGGGGGCCTACGAGCAGTACTTC. This sequence encodes CASSQSGAYEQYF.

The chain recombines TRBV6-6 with TRBJ2-5; D remains unclear. V lost 0 bases and J lost 5, with 10 bases in between. This CDR3 region has 14 residues. The germline V gene encodes CDR1 MNHNY and CDR2 SVGAGI (reference sequence). The DNA for the CDR3 is TGTGCCAGCAGTTACTCCGACGACGGCGAGACCCAGTACTTC. It specifies CASSYSDDGETQYF.

J is TRBJ1-3 and V is TRBV19; D gene uncertain. Germline lookup yields CDR1 LNHDA and CDR2 SQIVND (reference sequence). The CDR3 runs 12 residues. The germline V and J ends were trimmed by 5 bases and 8 bases, with 10 bases remaining between them. This CDR3 reads CASSQSVDTIYF. CDR3 nucleotide sequence: TGTGCCAGTAGTCAGTCCGTCGACACCATATATTTT. Based on the CDR3 plus reference TRBV19 and TRBJ1-3, the full variable domain is DGGITQSPKYLFRKEGQNVTLSCEQNLNHDAMYWYRQDPGQGLRLIYYSQIVNDFQKGDIAEGYSVSREKKESFPLTVTSAQKNPTAFYLCASSQSVDTIYFGEGSWLTVV.

V is TRBV5-8 and J is TRBJ1-1; tentative D call: TRBD1 (6 bases). CDR3 size: 14 residues. CDR1 SGHTS and CDR2 YDEGEE come from the germline V gene. Trimming shortened V by 1 base and J by 1 base, and 8 bases separated the two germline ends. This CDR3 is CASSLWGANTEAFF. CDR3 nucleotides: TGTGCCAGCAGCTTGTGGGGGGCGAACACTGAAGCTTTCTTT.

The chain links TRBV4-1 to TRBJ1-6; no reliable D call. With 3 bases removed from V and 6 bases from J, the gap between germline ends came to 12 bases. This CDR3 contains 15 residues. Per germline, CDR1 MGHRA and CDR2 YSYEKL. In DNA form, the CDR3 reads TGCGCCAGCAGCCAGTTTGGGAAACGTAATTCACCCCTCCACTTT. It specifies CASSQFGKRNSPLHF.

The chain employs TRBV5-1 and TRBJ1-1; 8 bases are a match to TRBD1. The V gene's germline CDR1 is SGHRS and CDR2 YFSETQ. The CDR3 contains 17 residues. Trimming removed 0 bases from V and 0 bases from J; junction bases left unmatched: 7. The CDR3 reads CASSLGQGTFLNTEAFF. As DNA, the CDR3 is TGCGCCAGCAGCTTGGGACAGGGGACCTTTTTGAACACTGAAGCTTTCTTT.